A selection of T cell receptor beta chains follows, all from one sample in a study of shared clonotypes between healthy human individuals. Profiling relied on immunoSEQ multiplex PCR, and the TCRdb table lists in-frame clones only, not all of them. The table has around 700,000 clones, around 67% seen once. Sequencing was performed on memory CD4+ T cells sorted from blood. These receptors were taken from a woman in her thirties in good health. CDR3s include the opening cysteine and the closing phenylalanine or tryptophan. Each record gives: J gene, D gene, V gene, clone size, CDR3 DNA, CDR3 protein. D genes are given only for firm matches. Size is omitted from some rows. Given values are once, few, many or a class for expanded clones.

j_gene: TRBJ2-2
d_gene: NA
v_gene: TRBV18
abundance: NA
CDR3nt: TGTGCCAGCTCACCCCTACCCGGGGAGCTGTTTTTT
CDR3aa: CASSPLPGELFF

j_gene: TRBJ2-3
d_gene: TRBD1
v_gene: TRBV13
abundance: NA
CDR3nt: TGTGCCAGCAGCCCCCGGGACAGGGGACGCACAGATACGCAGTATTTT
CDR3aa: CASSPRDRGRTDTQYF

j_gene: TRBJ1-2
d_gene: NA
v_gene: TRBV7-8
abundance: NA
CDR3nt: TGTGCCAGCAGCTTAGGGGTAACGGTTGGCTACACCTTC
CDR3aa: CASSLGVTVGYTF

j_gene: TRBJ1-1
d_gene: NA
v_gene: TRBV6-1
abundance: NA
CDR3nt: TGTGCCAGCAGTACCAGGGGAGGGAACACTGAAGCTTTCTTT
CDR3aa: CASSTRGGNTEAFF

j_gene: TRBJ2-7
d_gene: TRBD2
v_gene: TRBV6-6
abundance: NA
CDR3nt: TGTGCCAGCAGTTACTCTGGGGGGGACTATTACGAGCAGTACTTC
CDR3aa: CASSYSGGDYYEQYF

j_gene: TRBJ1-1
d_gene: NA
v_gene: TRBV7-6
abundance: NA
CDR3nt: TGTGCCAGCAGATCGGAGGGTGAAGCTTTCTTT
CDR3aa: CASRSEGEAFF

j_gene: TRBJ2-3
d_gene: NA
v_gene: TRBV14
abundance: NA
CDR3nt: TGTGCCAGCAGCCAAGATCTACGGGCAGTTAGCACAGATACGCAGTATTTT
CDR3aa: CASSQDLRAVSTDTQYF

j_gene: TRBJ2-1
d_gene: TRBD2
v_gene: TRBV7-9
abundance: NA
CDR3nt: TGTGCCAGCAGCTCAACTCGACTAGCGGGTTATCACTACAATGAGCAGTTCTTC
CDR3aa: CASSSTRLAGYHYNEQFF

j_gene: TRBJ2-3
d_gene: NA
v_gene: TRBV7-8
abundance: NA
CDR3nt: TGTGCCAGCAGCCGTAGTTCGGATACGCAGTATTTT
CDR3aa: CASSRSSDTQYF

j_gene: TRBJ2-3
d_gene: NA
v_gene: TRBV15
abundance: NA
CDR3nt: TGTGCCACCAGCAGAACTTCCCAACGCGGGGGCTCAGATACGCAGTATTTT
CDR3aa: CATSRTSQRGGSDTQYF

j_gene: TRBJ2-7
d_gene: NA
v_gene: TRBV20-1
abundance: few
CDR3nt: TGCAGTGCTGCCCTGGTGCGGGAGCAGTACTTC
CDR3aa: CSAALVREQYF

j_gene: TRBJ1-1
d_gene: NA
v_gene: TRBV19
abundance: NA
CDR3nt: TGTGCCAGTAGTATAGGGGGTTGGAACACTGAAGCTTTCTTT
CDR3aa: CASSIGGWNTEAFF

j_gene: TRBJ2-1
d_gene: TRBD2
v_gene: TRBV7-9
abundance: NA
CDR3nt: TGTGCCTCCCTAAGGGCTAGCGGGAGTGGAAATGAGCAGTTCTTC
CDR3aa: CASLRASGSGNEQFF

j_gene: TRBJ1-5
d_gene: NA
v_gene: TRBV19
abundance: few
CDR3nt: TGTGCCAGTAGTATTTGGACAGCGGGTCAGCCCCAGCATTTT
CDR3aa: CASSIWTAGQPQHF

j_gene: TRBJ2-5
d_gene: NA
v_gene: TRBV29-1
abundance: NA
CDR3nt: TGCAGCTATAACATGAGACCTGAAGAGACCCAGTACTTC
CDR3aa: CSYNMRPEETQYF